This T cell receptor (beta chain) came from a study of T cell repertoires in cytomegalovirus infection. Looking at the study overall: CMV infection and matching HLA type were both indicated by public TCR beta signatures. Findings of the study overall: Ex vivo responses were dominated by HLA-C-restricted CMV-specific TCR beta clonotypes. Cumulative frequency (of public TCR beta family members) identified carriers of CMV plus the relevant HLA.

CDR1 is SGHTA, CDR2 FQGTGA, per germline. The CDR3 runs 16 residues. Unmatched junction bases numbered 3, after V lost 1 base and J lost 5 bases. TCRdb recomputed calls from the reads with MiXCR, one row per CDR3 protein. The sample holds about 740,000 distinct CDR3 sequences; 35% to 45% are singletons and the top ten take 2.5% to 3.5%. This clonotype came up a few times. Antigen unknown. The TCR sequence derives from a human donor in good health (CMV status not recorded). Some clones in this sample may be carry-over from other donors' samples. Sequencing input: PBMCs. This chain connects TRBV7-3 to TRBJ2-1; 12 bases fit TRBD2. CDR3 in amino acids: CASSLRLAGVDNEQFF. CDR3 bases: TGTGCCAGCAGCTTAAGACTAGCGGGGGTCGACAATGAGCAGTTCTTC.